The clone carrying this TCR beta chain was recorded many times. Antigen specificity is unknown. This entry comes from a study of T cell repertoires in cytomegalovirus infection. Broader study findings: Cumulated frequencies of public TCR beta families served to identify carriers of CMV plus the relevant HLA.

The CDR3 contains 13 residues. Germline V gives CDR1 SQVTM, CDR2 ANQGSEA. The V gene lost 4 bases and the J gene lost 7 bases, with 13 bases spanning the gap. One entry per CDR3 protein, called by TCRdb with MiXCR from the reads. The top ten clones hold around 6.5% of a sample with some 220,000 distinct CDR3 sequences, roughly 6.5% of them seen once. The chain uses TRBV29-1 and TRBJ1-4; the D is unclear. Sequenced: PBMCs. This receptor was taken from a human donor in good health (CMV status not recorded). Some clones in this sample may be carry-over from other donors' samples. Here the CDR3 DNA reads TGCAGCGTTGGGGTGCGCGTTGGTGAAAAACTGTTTTTT. Translation: CSVGVRVGEKLFF.